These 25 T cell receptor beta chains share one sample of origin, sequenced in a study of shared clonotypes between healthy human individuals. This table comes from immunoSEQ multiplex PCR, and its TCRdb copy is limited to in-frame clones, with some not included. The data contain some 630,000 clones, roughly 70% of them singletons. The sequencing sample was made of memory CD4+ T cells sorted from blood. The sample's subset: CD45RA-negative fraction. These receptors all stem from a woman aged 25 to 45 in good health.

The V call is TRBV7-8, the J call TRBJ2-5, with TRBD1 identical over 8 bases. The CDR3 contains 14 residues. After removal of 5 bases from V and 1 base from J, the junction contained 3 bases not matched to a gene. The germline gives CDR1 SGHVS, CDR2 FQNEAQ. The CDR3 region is CASSTDRGQETQYF. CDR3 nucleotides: TGTGCCAGCAGCACTGACAGGGGCCAAGAGACCCAGTACTTC.

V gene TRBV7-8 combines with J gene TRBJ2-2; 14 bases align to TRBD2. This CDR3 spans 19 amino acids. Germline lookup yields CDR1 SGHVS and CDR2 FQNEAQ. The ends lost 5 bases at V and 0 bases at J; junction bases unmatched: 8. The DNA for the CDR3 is TGTGCCAGCAGCCCCCAGGGACTAGCGGGAGTGGCGAACACCGGGGAGCTGTTTTTT. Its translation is CASSPQGLAGVANTGELFF.

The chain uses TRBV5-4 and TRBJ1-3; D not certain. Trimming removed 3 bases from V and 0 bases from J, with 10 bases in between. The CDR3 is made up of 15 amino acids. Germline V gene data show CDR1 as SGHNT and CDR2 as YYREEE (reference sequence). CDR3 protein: CASSSTTNSGNTIYF. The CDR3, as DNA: TGTGCCAGCAGCTCCACAACGAACTCTGGAAACACCATATATTTT.

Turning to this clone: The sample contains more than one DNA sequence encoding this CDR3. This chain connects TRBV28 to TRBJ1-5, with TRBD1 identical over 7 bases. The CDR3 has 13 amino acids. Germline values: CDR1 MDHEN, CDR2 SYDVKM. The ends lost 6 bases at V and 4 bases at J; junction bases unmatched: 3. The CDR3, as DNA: TGTGCCAGCAGCTACAGGGGTAATCAGCCCCAGCATTTT. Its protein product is CASSYRGNQPQHF.

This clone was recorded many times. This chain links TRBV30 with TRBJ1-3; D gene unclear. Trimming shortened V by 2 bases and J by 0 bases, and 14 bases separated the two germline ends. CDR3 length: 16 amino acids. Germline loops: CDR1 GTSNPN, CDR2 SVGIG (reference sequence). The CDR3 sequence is CAWSSSLGPSGNTIYF. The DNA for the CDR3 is TGTGCCTGGAGTAGCTCTCTGGGTCCCTCTGGAAACACCATATATTTT.

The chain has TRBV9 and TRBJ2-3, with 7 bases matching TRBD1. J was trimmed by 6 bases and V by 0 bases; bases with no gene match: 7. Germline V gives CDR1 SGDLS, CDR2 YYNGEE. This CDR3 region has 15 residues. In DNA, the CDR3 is TGTGCCAGCAGCGTAGGTAGGGGGCTGGGGGATACGCAGTATTTT. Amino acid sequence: CASSVGRGLGDTQYF. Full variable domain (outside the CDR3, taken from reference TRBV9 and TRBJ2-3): DSGVTQTPKHLITATGQRVTLRCSPRSGDLSVYWYQQSLDQGLQFLIQYYNGEERAKGNILERFSAQQFPDLHSELNLSSLELGDSALYFCASSVGRGLGDTQYFGPGTRLTVL.

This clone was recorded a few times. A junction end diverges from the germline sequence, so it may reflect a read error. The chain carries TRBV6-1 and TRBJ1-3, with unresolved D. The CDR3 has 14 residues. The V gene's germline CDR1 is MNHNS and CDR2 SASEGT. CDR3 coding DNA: TGTGCCAGCGGTGAAACCGGGGCTGGAAACACCATATATTTT. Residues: CASGETGAGNTIYF.

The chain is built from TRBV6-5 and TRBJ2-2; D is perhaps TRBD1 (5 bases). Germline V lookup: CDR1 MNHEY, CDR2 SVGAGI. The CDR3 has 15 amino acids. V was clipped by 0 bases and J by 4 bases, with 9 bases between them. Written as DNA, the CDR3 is TGTGCCAGCAGTTACTCTAGACAGTCCACCGGGGAGCTGTTTTTT. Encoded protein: CASSYSRQSTGELFF.

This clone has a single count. The CDR3 DNA follows: TGTGCCAGCTGCTGGGCGGGGGCAACTAATGAAAAACTGTTTTTT. Residues: CASCWAGATNEKLFF. The chain links TRBV28 to TRBJ1-4; D might be TRBD1 (5 bases). Trimming pared 8 bases from V and 0 bases from J, leaving 13 bases between. The CDR3 totals 15 residues. Per the germline V gene, CDR1 is MDHEN and CDR2 is SYDVKM.

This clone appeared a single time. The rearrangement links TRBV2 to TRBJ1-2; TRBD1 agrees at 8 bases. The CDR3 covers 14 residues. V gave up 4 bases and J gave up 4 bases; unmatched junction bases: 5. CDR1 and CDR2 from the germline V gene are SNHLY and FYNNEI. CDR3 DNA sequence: TGTGCCAGCAGTGCGACAGGGGAGGGCTATGGCTACACCTTC. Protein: CASSATGEGYGYTF.

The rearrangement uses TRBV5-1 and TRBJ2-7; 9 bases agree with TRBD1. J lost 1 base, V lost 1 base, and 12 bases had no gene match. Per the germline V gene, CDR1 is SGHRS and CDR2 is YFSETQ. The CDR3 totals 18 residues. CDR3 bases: TGCGCCAGCAGCTTGAGCCTTTCCACCGGGACAGGGTCCTACGAGCAGTACTTC. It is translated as CASSLSLSTGTGSYEQYF.

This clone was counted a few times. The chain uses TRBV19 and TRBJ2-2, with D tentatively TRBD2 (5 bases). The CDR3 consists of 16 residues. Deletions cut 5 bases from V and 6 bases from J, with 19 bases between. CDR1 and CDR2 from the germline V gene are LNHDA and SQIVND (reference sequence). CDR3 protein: CASSPLYSGGPGELFF. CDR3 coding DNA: TGTGCCAGTAGTCCCCTCTACTCAGGAGGTCCCGGGGAGCTGTTTTTT.

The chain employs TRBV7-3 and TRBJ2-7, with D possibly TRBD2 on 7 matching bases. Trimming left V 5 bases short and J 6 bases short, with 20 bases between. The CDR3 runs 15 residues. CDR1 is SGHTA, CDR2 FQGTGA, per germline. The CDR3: CASSQNSGGWAEQYF. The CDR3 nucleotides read TGTGCCAGCAGCCAAAACTCGGGGGGCTGGGCCGAGCAGTACTTC.

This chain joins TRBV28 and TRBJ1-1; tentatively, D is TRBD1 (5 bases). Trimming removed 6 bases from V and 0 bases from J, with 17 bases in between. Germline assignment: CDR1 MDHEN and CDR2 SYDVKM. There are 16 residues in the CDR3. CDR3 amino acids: CASSPGTRLMNTEAFF. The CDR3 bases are TGTGCCAGCAGCCCCGGGACCCGACTCATGAACACTGAAGCTTTCTTT.

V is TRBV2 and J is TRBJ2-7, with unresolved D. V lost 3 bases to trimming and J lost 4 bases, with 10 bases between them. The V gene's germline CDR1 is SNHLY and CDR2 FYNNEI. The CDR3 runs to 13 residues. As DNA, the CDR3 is TGTGCCAGCAGTGAGCAGACACCGTACGAGCAGTACTTC. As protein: CASSEQTPYEQYF. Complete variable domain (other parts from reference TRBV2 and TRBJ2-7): EPEVTQTPSHQVTQMGQEVILRCVPISNHLYFYWYRQILGQKVEFLVSFYNNEISEKSEIFDDQFSVERPDGSNFTLKIRSTKLEDSAMYFCASSEQTPYEQYFGPGTRLTVT.

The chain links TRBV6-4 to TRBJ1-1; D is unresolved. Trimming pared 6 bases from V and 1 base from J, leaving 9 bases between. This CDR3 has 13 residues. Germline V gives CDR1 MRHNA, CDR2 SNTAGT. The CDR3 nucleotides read TGTGCCAGCAGCAATTACAAGAACACTGAAGCTTTCTTT. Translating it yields CASSNYKNTEAFF.

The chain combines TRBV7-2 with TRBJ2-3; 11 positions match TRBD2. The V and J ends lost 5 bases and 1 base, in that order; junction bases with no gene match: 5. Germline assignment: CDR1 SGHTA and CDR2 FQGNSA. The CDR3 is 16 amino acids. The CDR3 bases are TGTGCCAGCAGCCTAGAGACTAGCGGGGGCACAGATACGCAGTATTTT. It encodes CASSLETSGGTDTQYF.

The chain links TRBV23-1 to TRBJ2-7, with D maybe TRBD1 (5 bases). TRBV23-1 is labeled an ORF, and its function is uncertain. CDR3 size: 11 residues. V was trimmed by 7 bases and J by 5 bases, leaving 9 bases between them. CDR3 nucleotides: TGCGCCAGCACCCCAGGGAACGAGCAGTACTTC. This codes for CASTPGNEQYF.

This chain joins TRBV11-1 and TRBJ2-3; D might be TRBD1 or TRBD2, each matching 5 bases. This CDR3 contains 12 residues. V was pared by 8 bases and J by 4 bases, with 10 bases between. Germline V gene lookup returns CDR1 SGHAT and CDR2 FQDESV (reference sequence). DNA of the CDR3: TGTGCCAGCGAACGAGGGGCAGATACGCAGTATTTT. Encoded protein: CASERGADTQYF. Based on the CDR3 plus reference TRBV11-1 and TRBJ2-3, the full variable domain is EAEVAQSPRYKITEKSQAVAFWCDPISGHATLYWYRQILGQGPELLVQFQDESVVDDSQLPKDRFSAERLKGVDSTLKIQPAELGDSAMYLCASERGADTQYFGPGTRLTVL.

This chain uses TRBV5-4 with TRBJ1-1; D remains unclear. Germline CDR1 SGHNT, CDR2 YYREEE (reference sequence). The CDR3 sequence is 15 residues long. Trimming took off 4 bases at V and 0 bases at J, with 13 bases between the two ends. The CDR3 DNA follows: TGTGCCAGCAGCCCCCGAGGCAGCATGAACACTGAAGCTTTCTTT. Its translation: CASSPRGSMNTEAFF.

The CDR3 sequence: CASSPTGYKEKLFF. The CDR3 region has the DNA TGTGCCAGCAGCCCGACAGGGTACAAAGAAAAACTGTTTTTT. The chain carries TRBV7-9 and TRBJ1-4, with 7 bases fitting TRBD1. J lost 8 bases, V lost 5 bases, and 8 bases had no gene match. This CDR3 spans 14 amino acids. Germline-derived CDR1 and CDR2 are SEHNR and FQNEAQ (reference sequence).

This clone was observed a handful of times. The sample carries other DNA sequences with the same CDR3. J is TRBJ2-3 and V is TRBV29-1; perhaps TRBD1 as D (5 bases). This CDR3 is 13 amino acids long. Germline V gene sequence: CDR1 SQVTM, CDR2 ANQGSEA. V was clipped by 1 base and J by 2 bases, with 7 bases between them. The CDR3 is CSVEGTNTDTQYF. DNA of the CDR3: TGCAGCGTTGAAGGGACAAACACAGATACGCAGTATTTT.

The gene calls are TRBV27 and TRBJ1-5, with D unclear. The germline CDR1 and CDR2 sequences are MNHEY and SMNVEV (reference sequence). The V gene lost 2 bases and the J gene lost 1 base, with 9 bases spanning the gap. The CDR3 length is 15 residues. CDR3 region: CASSLNRISNQPQHF. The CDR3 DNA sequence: TGTGCCAGCAGTTTAAATAGGATAAGCAATCAGCCCCAGCATTTT.

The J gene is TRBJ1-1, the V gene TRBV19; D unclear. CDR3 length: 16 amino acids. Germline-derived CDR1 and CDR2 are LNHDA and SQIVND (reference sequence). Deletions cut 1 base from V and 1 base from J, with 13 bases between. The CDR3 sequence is CASSIVSSAWNTEAFF. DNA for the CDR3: TGTGCCAGTAGTATAGTATCGTCTGCGTGGAACACTGAAGCTTTCTTT.

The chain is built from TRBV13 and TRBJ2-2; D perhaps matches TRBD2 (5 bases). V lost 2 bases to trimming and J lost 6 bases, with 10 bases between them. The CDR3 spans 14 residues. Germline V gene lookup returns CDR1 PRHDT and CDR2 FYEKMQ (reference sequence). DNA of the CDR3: TGTGCCAGCAGCTTACTCCTCGGGGCCGGGGAGCTGTTTTTT. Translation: CASSLLLGAGELFF.